The clone carrying this TCR beta chain was observed a handful of times. This entry comes from a study of blood T cell repertoires in COVID-19. Study background: T cells, B-cell-depleted T cells, or PBMCs supplied cDNA or gDNA.

The CDR3 has 16 amino acids. CDR1 is SGHVS and CDR2 is FNYEAQ in the germline V gene. Trimming stripped 2 bases from V and 4 bases from J, with 15 bases between. Clones were read by immunoSEQ multiplex PCR, and TCRdb kept only the in-frame ones, dropping some. Here the sample spans roughly 200,000 clones, 80% to 90% being singletons. Source material: peripheral blood. The chain carries TRBV7-6 and TRBJ1-3; D possibly corresponds to TRBD1 (6 bases). This receptor was identified in a human donor with active or convalescent COVID-19. The donor label of this sample is uncertain. As DNA, the CDR3 is TGTGCCAGCAGCTTAAACAGGGCGACCTCAGGAAACACCATATATTTT. Its protein product is CASSLNRATSGNTIYF.